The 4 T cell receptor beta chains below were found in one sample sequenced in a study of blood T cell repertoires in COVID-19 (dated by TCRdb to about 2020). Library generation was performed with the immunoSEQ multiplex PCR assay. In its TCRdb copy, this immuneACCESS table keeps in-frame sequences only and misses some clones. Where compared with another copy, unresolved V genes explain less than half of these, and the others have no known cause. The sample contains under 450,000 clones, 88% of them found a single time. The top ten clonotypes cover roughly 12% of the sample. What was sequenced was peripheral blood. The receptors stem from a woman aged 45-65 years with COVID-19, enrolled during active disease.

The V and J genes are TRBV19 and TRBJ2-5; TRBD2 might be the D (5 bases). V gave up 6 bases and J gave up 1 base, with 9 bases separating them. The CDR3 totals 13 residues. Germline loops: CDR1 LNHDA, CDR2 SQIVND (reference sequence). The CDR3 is CASRDTSQETQYF. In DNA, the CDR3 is TGTGCCAGTAGGGATACTAGCCAAGAGACCCAGTACTTC.

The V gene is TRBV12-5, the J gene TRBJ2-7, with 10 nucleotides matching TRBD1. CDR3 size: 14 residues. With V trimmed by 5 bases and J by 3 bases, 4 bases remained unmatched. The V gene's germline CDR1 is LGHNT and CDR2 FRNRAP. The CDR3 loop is CASGTGQGIYEQYF. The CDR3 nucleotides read TGTGCTAGTGGTACGGGACAGGGGATCTACGAGCAGTACTTC.

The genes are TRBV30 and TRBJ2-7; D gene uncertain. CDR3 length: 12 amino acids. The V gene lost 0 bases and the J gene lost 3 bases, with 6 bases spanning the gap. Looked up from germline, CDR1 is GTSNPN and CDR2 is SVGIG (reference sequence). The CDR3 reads CAWSVVVYEQYF. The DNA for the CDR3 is TGTGCCTGGAGTGTCGTAGTCTACGAGCAGTACTTC.

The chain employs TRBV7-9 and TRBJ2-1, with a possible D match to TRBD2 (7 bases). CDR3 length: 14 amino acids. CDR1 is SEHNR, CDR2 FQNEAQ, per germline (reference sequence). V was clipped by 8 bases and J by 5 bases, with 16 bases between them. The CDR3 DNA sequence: TGTGCCAGCCTTCCCGGGGGGACACACAATGAGCAGTTCTTC. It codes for CASLPGGTHNEQFF.